Listed below are T cell receptor beta chains from one sample, sequenced in a study of T-cell memory formation after mild COVID-19. MiXCR, run by TCRdb on the 5' RACE reads, gives a single entry per CDR3 protein. The sample yields about 430,000 distinct CDR3 sequences, 20% to 25% seen once. Sequenced material: PBMCs or a T cell subset sorted from them (not recorded which). The source is an adult woman who had mild COVID-19 (a few samples of this study predate the infection). Cell type and time point are not known. Both conserved end residues are part of each CDR3. D genes are given only for firm matches. Clone size is given for some rows only: seen once, a few or many times, or a class if the clone is expanded.

D gene: -
J gene: TRBJ2-5
V gene: TRBV4-1
clone size: few
CDR3 DNA: TGCGCCAGCAGCCAAGCAAGAGGAGAGACCCAGTACTTC
CDR3 protein: CASSQARGETQYF

D gene: -
J gene: TRBJ1-3
V gene: TRBV5-1
clone size: -
CDR3 DNA: TGCGCCAGCAGCTCACAGGGTAACGGAAACACCATATATTTT
CDR3 protein: CASSSQGNGNTIYF

D gene: -
J gene: TRBJ1-2
V gene: TRBV12-3/TRBV12-4
clone size: -
CDR3 DNA: TGTGCCAGCAGTTTACAGGGGCCCCGTGATGGCTACACCTTC
CDR3 protein: CASSLQGPRDGYTF

D gene: -
J gene: TRBJ1-4
V gene: TRBV18
clone size: many
CDR3 DNA: TGTGCCAGCTCACCACCGATGGGAAATGAAAAACTGTTTTTT
CDR3 protein: CASSPPMGNEKLFF

D gene: -
J gene: TRBJ1-2
V gene: TRBV12-3/TRBV12-4
clone size: -
CDR3 DNA: TGTGCCAGCAGCCGACAAGGAGTAGAAGGCTACACCTTC
CDR3 protein: CASSRQGVEGYTF

D gene: -
J gene: TRBJ2-5
V gene: TRBV5-1
clone size: -
CDR3 DNA: TGCGCCAGCAGCGAAACGACAGGACAAGAGACCCAGTACTTC
CDR3 protein: CASSETTGQETQYF

D gene: TRBD2
J gene: TRBJ2-7
V gene: TRBV27
clone size: -
CDR3 DNA: TGTGCCAGCAGTTCGAGTTCTAGCGGGAGCCGACGCGAGCAGTACTTC
CDR3 protein: CASSSSSSGSRREQYF

D gene: -
J gene: TRBJ2-3
V gene: TRBV3-1
clone size: -
CDR3 DNA: TGTGCCAGCAGCCCACGCCGGGCGGGCACAGATACGCAGTATTTT
CDR3 protein: CASSPRRAGTDTQYF

D gene: TRBD2
J gene: TRBJ2-3
V gene: TRBV24-1
clone size: few
CDR3 DNA: TGTGCCACCAGTGAAGTAGCGGGGGGGCCTACAGATACGCAGTATTTT
CDR3 protein: CATSEVAGGPTDTQYF

D gene: -
J gene: TRBJ2-5
V gene: TRBV7-6
clone size: -
CDR3 DNA: TGTGCCAGCACCGCCGCCCTAGGAGAGACCCAGTACTTC
CDR3 protein: CASTAALGETQYF

D gene: TRBD1
J gene: TRBJ2-7
V gene: TRBV29-1
clone size: -
CDR3 DNA: TGCAGCGTTGAAGAGACAGGGGGGACCTACGAGCAGTACTTC
CDR3 protein: CSVEETGGTYEQYF

D gene: TRBD2
J gene: TRBJ2-1
V gene: TRBV7-2
clone size: -
CDR3 DNA: TGTGCCAGCAGCTTAGGGCTAGCGGGAGGACCTTCTAACAATGAGCAGTTCTTC
CDR3 protein: CASSLGLAGGPSNNEQFF

D gene: TRBD1
J gene: TRBJ1-6
V gene: TRBV27
clone size: -
CDR3 DNA: TGTGCCAGCAGTTTAGGACAGGGGGCGTCGTCACCCCTCCACTTT
CDR3 protein: CASSLGQGASSPLHF

D gene: TRBD1
J gene: TRBJ2-5
V gene: TRBV7-7
clone size: many
CDR3 DNA: TGTGCCAGCAGCCCAGGACAGGGTTACGGGCAAGAGACCCAGTACTTC
CDR3 protein: CASSPGQGYGQETQYF

D gene: TRBD1
J gene: TRBJ1-2
V gene: TRBV6-2/TRBV6-3
clone size: -
CDR3 DNA: TGTGCCAGCAGAGAGACAGGGGAAAGCTATGGCTACACCTTC
CDR3 protein: CASRETGESYGYTF

D gene: TRBD2
J gene: TRBJ2-3
V gene: TRBV7-2
clone size: few
CDR3 DNA: TGTGCCAGCAGCCGATTTTTAGCGGGAAGCACAGATACGCAGTATTTT
CDR3 protein: CASSRFLAGSTDTQYF

D gene: -
J gene: TRBJ2-7
V gene: TRBV20-1
clone size: -
CDR3 DNA: TGCAGTGCTAGAGATCCGGATTTGGTCTCCTACGAGCAGTACTTC
CDR3 protein: CSARDPDLVSYEQYF

D gene: -
J gene: TRBJ1-2
V gene: TRBV6-1
clone size: few
CDR3 DNA: TGTGCCAGCACTAAAGGTAGCCAGAGACCCTCCTATGGCTACACCTTC
CDR3 protein: CASTKGSQRPSYGYTF

D gene: TRBD1
J gene: TRBJ2-7
V gene: TRBV18
clone size: few
CDR3 DNA: TGTGCCAGCTCACCAACCCCGGGACAGGGCTACGAGCAGTACTTC
CDR3 protein: CASSPTPGQGYEQYF

D gene: TRBD1
J gene: TRBJ1-5
V gene: TRBV7-8
clone size: -
CDR3 DNA: TGTGCCAGCAGCTTGGGGCACACAGGGGGCGGGGATTCCAATCAGCCCCAGCATTTT
CDR3 protein: CASSLGHTGGGDSNQPQHF

D gene: TRBD2
J gene: TRBJ2-7
V gene: TRBV30
clone size: few
CDR3 DNA: TGTGCCTGGAGTGTGCGGACTAGCGGCTCCTACGAGCAGTACTTC
CDR3 protein: CAWSVRTSGSYEQYF

D gene: -
J gene: TRBJ2-7
V gene: TRBV3-1
clone size: -
CDR3 DNA: TGTGCCAGCAGCCAAGATCTGAGAGGGGGGTCTGCATTCCGCGAGCAGTACTTC
CDR3 protein: CASSQDLRGGSAFREQYF

D gene: TRBD1
J gene: TRBJ1-1
V gene: TRBV9
clone size: -
CDR3 DNA: TGTGCCAGCAGCGTGGGAGTGACAGGGGTGACTGAAGCTTTCTTT
CDR3 protein: CASSVGVTGVTEAFF

D gene: -
J gene: TRBJ2-3
V gene: TRBV7-6
clone size: -
CDR3 DNA: TGTGCCAGCAGCTTACTCTCTCCCGGAACAGATACGCAGTATTTT
CDR3 protein: CASSLLSPGTDTQYF

D gene: TRBD1
J gene: TRBJ1-1
V gene: TRBV5-1
clone size: -
CDR3 DNA: TGCGCCAGCAGCACCCGGACAGGGCTTGCTGAAGCTTTCTTT
CDR3 protein: CASSTRTGLAEAFF

D gene: TRBD2
J gene: TRBJ2-7
V gene: TRBV4-3
clone size: -
CDR3 DNA: TGCGCCAGCAGCCCCGCACTAGCGGGAGAAGGGTACGAGCAGTACTTC
CDR3 protein: CASSPALAGEGYEQYF

D gene: -
J gene: TRBJ1-3
V gene: TRBV7-3
clone size: -
CDR3 DNA: TGTGCCAGCAGGCCGTTTTTGGACGGATCTGGAAACACCATATATTTT
CDR3 protein: CASRPFLDGSGNTIYF

D gene: -
J gene: TRBJ2-7
V gene: TRBV12-3/TRBV12-4
clone size: -
CDR3 DNA: TGTGCCAGCAATAAGACACCCTCCTACGAGCAGTACTTC
CDR3 protein: CASNKTPSYEQYF

D gene: -
J gene: TRBJ2-1
V gene: TRBV11-2
clone size: -
CDR3 DNA: TGTGCCAGCAGCTTCAGTAGTACTAGCCCCTACAATGAGCAGTTCTTC
CDR3 protein: CASSFSSTSPYNEQFF

D gene: -
J gene: TRBJ2-7
V gene: TRBV7-3
clone size: few
CDR3 DNA: TGTGCCAGCAGCCCCGGGACACCCTACGAGCAGTACTTC
CDR3 protein: CASSPGTPYEQYF

D gene: TRBD2
J gene: TRBJ2-3
V gene: TRBV24-1
clone size: -
CDR3 DNA: TGTGCCACCAGTGACAGAGGGACTAGCGAAGCGACAGATACGCAGTATTTT
CDR3 protein: CATSDRGTSEATDTQYF

D gene: -
J gene: TRBJ2-1
V gene: TRBV14
clone size: -
CDR3 DNA: TGTGCCAGCAGCCAAGAAGAACAGCCCTTATGGGATGAGCAGTTCTTC
CDR3 protein: CASSQEEQPLWDEQFF

D gene: -
J gene: TRBJ1-1
V gene: TRBV15
clone size: -
CDR3 DNA: TGTGCCACCAGTTTTGACACTGAAGCTTTCTTT
CDR3 protein: CATSFDTEAFF

D gene: -
J gene: TRBJ2-3
V gene: TRBV7-3
clone size: -
CDR3 DNA: TGTGCCAGCAGCTTAACGTGGCAAGATACGCAGTATTTT
CDR3 protein: CASSLTWQDTQYF

D gene: -
J gene: TRBJ2-5
V gene: TRBV12-3/TRBV12-4
clone size: few
CDR3 DNA: TGTGCCAGCAGTTTCTACGATGGGGGCTCAGAGACCCAGTACTTC
CDR3 protein: CASSFYDGGSETQYF

D gene: TRBD2
J gene: TRBJ2-5
V gene: TRBV12-3/TRBV12-4
clone size: few
CDR3 DNA: TGTGCCAGCAGTCTAGGAGGACTAGCGGGAAAGCAAGAGACCCAGTACTTC
CDR3 protein: CASSLGGLAGKQETQYF

D gene: TRBD1
J gene: TRBJ2-2
V gene: TRBV19
clone size: few
CDR3 DNA: TGTGCCAGTACCCCCGACAGGGGGTATACCGGGGAGCTGTTTTTT
CDR3 protein: CASTPDRGYTGELFF

D gene: -
J gene: TRBJ2-2
V gene: TRBV15
clone size: -
CDR3 DNA: TGTGCCACCAGCTTAGGGGGGGTAAACACCGGGGAGCTGTTTTTT
CDR3 protein: CATSLGGVNTGELFF

D gene: -
J gene: TRBJ2-2
V gene: TRBV29-1
clone size: few
CDR3 DNA: TGCAGCGTTGAGGCCGTGAACACCGGGGAGCTGTTTTTT
CDR3 protein: CSVEAVNTGELFF

D gene: TRBD1
J gene: TRBJ2-7
V gene: TRBV20-1
clone size: many
CDR3 DNA: TGCAGTGCTAGAGACCCCGGACAGGACTGGTACGAGCAGTACTTC
CDR3 protein: CSARDPGQDWYEQYF

D gene: -
J gene: TRBJ2-7
V gene: TRBV12-3/TRBV12-4
clone size: few
CDR3 DNA: TGTGCCAGCTGTGGGTACAGGATCCACGAGCAGTACTTC
CDR3 protein: CASCGYRIHEQYF

D gene: -
J gene: TRBJ2-7
V gene: TRBV18
clone size: many
CDR3 DNA: TGTGCCAGCTCACCGGCAGTCTCAGGGGCTTACGAGCAGTACTTC
CDR3 protein: CASSPAVSGAYEQYF

D gene: TRBD1
J gene: TRBJ1-5
V gene: TRBV5-1
clone size: few
CDR3 DNA: TGCGCCAGCAGCCCGACAGACAGGGTTAATCAGCCCCAGCATTTT
CDR3 protein: CASSPTDRVNQPQHF

D gene: TRBD2
J gene: TRBJ2-7
V gene: TRBV15
clone size: -
CDR3 DNA: TGTGCCACCAGCAGAGAGGCGACGCTAGCGGCCTACGAGCAGTACTTC
CDR3 protein: CATSREATLAAYEQYF

D gene: -
J gene: TRBJ2-2
V gene: TRBV29-1
clone size: few
CDR3 DNA: TGCAGCGTTCGCGCGAACACCGGGGAGCTGTTTTTT
CDR3 protein: CSVRANTGELFF

D gene: TRBD1
J gene: TRBJ1-2
V gene: TRBV5-1
clone size: few
CDR3 DNA: TGCGCCAGCAGCTCGAACAGGGGGTCGGCCTATGGCTACACCTTC
CDR3 protein: CASSSNRGSAYGYTF

D gene: TRBD2
J gene: TRBJ2-5
V gene: TRBV7-9
clone size: -
CDR3 DNA: TGTGCCAGCAGCTTCTATCCATTTAGCGGGAGGTTCGGAGAGACCCAGTACTTC
CDR3 protein: CASSFYPFSGRFGETQYF

D gene: -
J gene: TRBJ1-2
V gene: TRBV24-1
clone size: -
CDR3 DNA: TGTGCCACCAGTGACCCGTCATCCCAGGGGTATGGCTACACCTTC
CDR3 protein: CATSDPSSQGYGYTF

D gene: -
J gene: TRBJ2-4
V gene: TRBV7-9
clone size: few
CDR3 DNA: TGTGCCAGCAGCCCCCCTTGGTACTTC
CDR3 protein: CASSPPWYF

D gene: -
J gene: TRBJ2-1
V gene: TRBV24-1
clone size: -
CDR3 DNA: TGTGCCACCAGTGCCAGTCGCCGGGGCGGATACAATGAGCAGTTCTTC
CDR3 protein: CATSASRRGGYNEQFF

D gene: -
J gene: TRBJ1-1
V gene: TRBV6-5
clone size: -
CDR3 DNA: TGTGCCAGCAGTTACTCGAGGCGGACTTCGGAGGGAGCTTTCTTT
CDR3 protein: CASSYSRRTSEGAFF

D gene: -
J gene: TRBJ2-5
V gene: TRBV29-1
clone size: -
CDR3 DNA: TGCAGCGTTGACCACCAGGGAGGAGAGACCCAGTACTTC
CDR3 protein: CSVDHQGGETQYF

D gene: -
J gene: TRBJ2-4
V gene: TRBV20-1
clone size: few
CDR3 DNA: TGCAGTGCTAGGACGTTCCTTCGGGACATTCAGTACTTC
CDR3 protein: CSARTFLRDIQYF

D gene: -
J gene: TRBJ1-1
V gene: TRBV7-9
clone size: -
CDR3 DNA: TGTGCCAGCAGCTTTTACGGTCTGGGCACTGAAGCTTTCTTT
CDR3 protein: CASSFYGLGTEAFF